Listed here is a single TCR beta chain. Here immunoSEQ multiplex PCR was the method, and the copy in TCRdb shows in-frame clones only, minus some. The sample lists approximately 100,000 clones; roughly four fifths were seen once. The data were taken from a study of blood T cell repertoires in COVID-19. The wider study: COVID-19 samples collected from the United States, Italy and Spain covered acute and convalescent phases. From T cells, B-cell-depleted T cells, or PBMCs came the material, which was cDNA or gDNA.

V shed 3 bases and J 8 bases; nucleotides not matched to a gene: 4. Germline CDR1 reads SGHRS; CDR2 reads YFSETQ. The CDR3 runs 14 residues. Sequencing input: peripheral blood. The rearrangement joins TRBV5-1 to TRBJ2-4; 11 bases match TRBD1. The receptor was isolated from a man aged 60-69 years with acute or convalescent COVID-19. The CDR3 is CASSSGQGADIQYF. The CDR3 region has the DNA TGCGCCAGCAGCTCCGGACAGGGGGCGGACATTCAGTACTTC.